The 2 T cell receptor beta chains below were found in one sample sequenced in a study of blood T cell repertoires in COVID-19. Using immunoSEQ multiplex PCR, the repertoire was profiled, and TCRdb retains in-frame clones only, with some absent. The sample yields more than 300,000 clones, about 88% seen once. Sample: peripheral blood. These receptors originate from a woman in her 70s with COVID-19, enrolled during active disease.

V and J are TRBV7-9 and TRBJ1-4; D perhaps matches TRBD1 (5 bases). The germline gives CDR1 SEHNR, CDR2 FQNEAQ (reference sequence). The CDR3 is made up of 14 amino acids. V dropped 3 bases and J dropped 6 bases, with 11 bases sitting between them. The CDR3: CASSLGHRDEKLFF. Here the CDR3 DNA reads TGTGCCAGCAGCTTGGGGCATAGGGATGAAAAACTGTTTTTT.

The J gene is TRBJ1-6, the V gene TRBV28, with a weak D call TRBD1 (6 bases). V gave up 6 bases and J gave up 3 bases, with 6 bases separating them. The CDR3 runs to 13 residues. Germline loops: CDR1 MDHEN, CDR2 SYDVKM. CDR3 in amino acids: CASRQGYNSPLHF. Here the CDR3 DNA reads TGTGCCAGCAGACAGGGCTATAATTCACCCCTCCACTTT.